These T cell receptor beta chains were read from a single sample in a study of post-analysis software for immune sequencing data. MiXCR, applied by TCRdb to the PCR reads, yields one record per CDR3 protein. The sample carries 650,000 to 850,000 distinct CDR3 sequences, approximately 50% recorded once. The sample comprised blood. The receptors were sampled from a girl aged 5 to 17 with multiple sclerosis. Both conserved end residues are part of each CDR3. Fields, in order: J gene, V gene, clone size, D gene, CDR3 DNA, CDR3 protein. D genes are given only for firm matches. Expanded clones are given a class, and other clones once, few, many or no size at all.

J: TRBJ2-7; V: TRBV6-6; size: -; D: TRBD1; DNA: TGTGCCAGCAGAACGGCAAGGGACAGGGAGTACGAGCAGTACTTC; CDR3: CASRTARDREYEQYF
J: TRBJ1-1; V: TRBV15; size: few; D: -; DNA: TGTGCCACCCGTGGGGGCGGATGGACTGAAGCTTTCTTT; CDR3: CATRGGGWTEAFF
J: TRBJ2-3; V: TRBV3-1; size: -; D: TRBD1; DNA: TGTGCCAGCAGTGTACAGGGGGCCTTGGATACGCAGTATTTT; CDR3: CASSVQGALDTQYF
J: TRBJ1-2; V: TRBV4-1; size: -; D: TRBD1; DNA: TGCGCCAGCAGCCAAGAGGAAGACAGGGGGTGGTATGGCTACACCTTC; CDR3: CASSQEEDRGWYGYTF
J: TRBJ2-5; V: TRBV20-1; size: -; D: TRBD2; DNA: TGCAGTGCTACAAGGACTAGCGGGAGGAAAGAGACCCAGTACTTC; CDR3: CSATRTSGRKETQYF
J: TRBJ2-7; V: TRBV5-1; size: -; D: TRBD2; DNA: TGCGCCAGCAGCTTGTGGACTAGCGGGACCACAAGGTACGAGCAGTACTTC; CDR3: CASSLWTSGTTRYEQYF
J: TRBJ2-5; V: TRBV21-1; size: -; D: -; DNA: TGTGCCAGCAGCAATGGGACTAGCGGGAGGAAAGAGACCCAGTACTTC; CDR3: CASSNGTSGRKETQYF
J: TRBJ2-7; V: TRBV4-2; size: -; D: TRBD1; DNA: TGTGCCAGCAGCCAAGGAGAGACAGGGGAGTACGAGCAGTACTTC; CDR3: CASSQGETGEYEQYF
J: TRBJ2-3; V: TRBV6-5; size: once; D: TRBD2; DNA: TGTGCCAGCAGTCTCCCTTCTAGCGGGGGTGCTACGCAGTATTTT; CDR3: CASSLPSSGGATQYF
J: TRBJ1-2; V: TRBV7-9; size: -; D: -; DNA: TGTGCCAGCAGCTTAGAACCAGGGGCCGCCTATGGCTACACCTTC; CDR3: CASSLEPGAAYGYTF
J: TRBJ2-5; V: TRBV20-1; size: few; D: TRBD2; DNA: TGCAGTGCTAGAGTCCCGGGGCGGGGGGAGACCCAGTACTTC; CDR3: CSARVPGRGETQYF
J: TRBJ2-5; V: TRBV7-6; size: -; D: TRBD2; DNA: TGTGCCAGCAGCTTGCCCCCGGACACTAGCGGGGCCAAAGAGACCCAGTACTTC; CDR3: CASSLPPDTSGAKETQYF
J: TRBJ1-1; V: TRBV18; size: -; D: -; DNA: TGTGCCAGCTCACCGCAATTATCCGGCACTGAAGCTTTCTTT; CDR3: CASSPQLSGTEAFF
J: TRBJ2-5; V: TRBV5-1; size: -; D: -; DNA: TGCGCCAGCAGCGAGGGACTGTCAAAAGAGACCCAGTACTTC; CDR3: CASSEGLSKETQYF
J: TRBJ2-5; V: TRBV2; size: -; D: -; DNA: TGTGCCAGCAGTGGGGACTCCTTAGAGACCCAGTACTTC; CDR3: CASSGDSLETQYF
J: TRBJ2-7; V: TRBV29-1; size: -; D: -; DNA: TGCAGCGTTGAGGCTAGCCGCTCCTACAATGAGCAGTACTTC; CDR3: CSVEASRSYNEQYF
J: TRBJ2-3; V: TRBV6-4; size: -; D: -; DNA: TGTGCCAGCAGCGTTAGCGGACTTAGCACAGATACGCAGTATTTT; CDR3: CASSVSGLSTDTQYF
J: TRBJ2-3; V: TRBV10-3; size: -; D: -; DNA: TGTGCCATCAGTAGAGCTGGTCTCCAGACCACAGATACGCAGTATTTT; CDR3: CAISRAGLQTTDTQYF
J: TRBJ2-1; V: TRBV6-4; size: few; D: -; DNA: TGTGCCAGCGCCAGGGGTGGAGGGTACAATGAGCAGTTCTTC; CDR3: CASARGGGYNEQFF
J: TRBJ1-5; V: TRBV20-1; size: -; D: TRBD1; DNA: TGCAGTGCTAGAGGAGGGGGCGGTCAGCCCCAGCATTTT; CDR3: CSARGGGGQPQHF
J: TRBJ2-1; V: TRBV29-1; size: -; D: TRBD2; DNA: TGCAGCGTCCACGGGAGGCAATCCTACAATGAGCAGTTCTTC; CDR3: CSVHGRQSYNEQFF
J: TRBJ2-1; V: TRBV20-1; size: -; D: TRBD2; DNA: TGCAGTGCTAGTGGACTAGCGGGAGGAAACAATGAGCAGTTCTTC; CDR3: CSASGLAGGNNEQFF
J: TRBJ2-3; V: TRBV20-1; size: few; D: TRBD2; DNA: TGCAGTGCTCGAAATCTAGCGGGGGGCCGGCCAGATACGCAGTATTTT; CDR3: CSARNLAGGRPDTQYF
J: TRBJ2-5; V: TRBV29-1; size: -; D: -; DNA: TGCAGCCATCGAGGGGTTCGGGAGACCCAGTACTTC; CDR3: CSHRGVRETQYF
J: TRBJ2-1; V: TRBV27; size: few; D: -; DNA: TGTGCCAGCAGTGAACCGGGCCGGCGACAGGAGCAGTTCTTC; CDR3: CASSEPGRRQEQFF
J: TRBJ1-5; V: TRBV7-8; size: -; D: TRBD1; DNA: TGTGCCAGCAGCTTAGGGCTGACAGGGGCAGCGGATCAGCCCCAGCATTTT; CDR3: CASSLGLTGAADQPQHF
J: TRBJ1-2; V: TRBV14; size: -; D: -; DNA: TGTGCCAGCAGCCTACCCCACAGGAATGGCTACACCTTC; CDR3: CASSLPHRNGYTF
J: TRBJ2-5; V: TRBV7-8; size: few; D: TRBD1; DNA: TGTGCCAGCAGCCCCAGGCGGTTCAGGGGGACAGGCCAAGAGACCCAGTACTTC; CDR3: CASSPRRFRGTGQETQYF